These T cell receptor beta chains were read from a single sample in a study of blood T cells in healthy people across ages. TCRdb recomputed calls from the 5' RACE reads with MiXCR, one row per CDR3 protein. The sample contains approximately 780,000 distinct CDR3 sequences, roughly 25% of which appear only once. This sample was also put to use in a study of T cells of mothers and their children.

The sequenced sample was blood. The receptors shown here come from a boy aged 5-17 years in good health. Both conserved end residues are part of each CDR3. Each record gives: J gene, CDR3 length, V gene, CDR3 protein.

>NA|13|TRBV2
CASYPGGYNEQFF
>TRBJ2-3|15|TRBV12-3/TRBV12-4
CASTQSGDPTDTQYF
>TRBJ1-2|14|TRBV10-3
CAIGGHLANYGYTF
>NA|14|TRBV7-9
CASSLQNRGVGQFF
>TRBJ2-5|14|TRBV6-5
CASIRGQHQETQYF
>NA|14|TRBV20-1
CSASWSEKGNEQFF
>TRBJ1-2|17|TRBV7-2
CASSLDRARWDGYGYTF
>TRBJ2-1|16|TRBV6-1
CASSALAGGSYNEQFF
>TRBJ1-4|15|TRBV10-3
CAISPLRATNEKLFF
>TRBJ2-3|17|TRBV5-1
CASSSGLRQGLTDTQYF
>TRBJ2-2|13|TRBV20-1
CSATPSGAGELFF
>TRBJ2-2|15|TRBV7-3
CASSQTGFGTGELFF
>TRBJ2-7|14|TRBV10-3
CAISAQGTNYEQYF
>TRBJ2-7|15|TRBV11-3
CASSLDHGSSYEQYF
>TRBJ2-1|15|TRBV3-1
CASSQDAQGDVEQFF
>TRBJ1-2|15|TRBV2
CASSAAGGVNYGYTF
>NA|13|TRBV5-1
CASSWGASYEQYF
>TRBJ2-1|14|TRBV7-2
CAGTRRLGGNEQFF
>TRBJ1-5|16|TRBV12-3/TRBV12-4
CASSPSGGYSNQPQHF
>TRBJ1-5|12|TRBV6-1
CASRQGGQPQHF
>TRBJ1-1|12|TRBV29-1
CSVENVNTEAFF
>TRBJ2-5|17|TRBV9
CASSGGLAGGLQETQYF
>TRBJ2-1|16|TRBV9
CASSVSGGVTYNEQFF
>TRBJ2-5|15|TRBV28
CASSPPGKPEETQYF
>TRBJ2-3|13|TRBV7-2
CASSFGDTDTQYF
>TRBJ1-5|14|TRBV7-4
CASTLAGGNQPQHF
>TRBJ2-7|15|TRBV15
CATSQTGSSSYEQYF
>TRBJ2-4|14|TRBV12-3/TRBV12-4
CASSPGPLGNIQYF
>TRBJ2-5|15|TRBV7-9
CASSLNFGVKETQYF
>TRBJ2-1|15|TRBV2
CASSAGTMRYNEQFF
>TRBJ2-7|13|TRBV10-2
CASSGIRSYEQYF
>TRBJ1-5|15|TRBV12-3/TRBV12-4
CASGDWRYSNQPQHF
>TRBJ2-5|18|TRBV21-1
CASSNQVGLWEQKETQYF
>TRBJ2-1|15|TRBV5-1
CASSIQPPPDNEQFF
>TRBJ2-7|15|TRBV5-1
CASSLGWDRGGEQYF
>TRBJ2-7|14|TRBV29-1
CSAIAGISSYEQYF
>TRBJ2-7|15|TRBV5-1
CASSPQAGNSYEQYF
>TRBJ2-1|16|TRBV6-5
CASSYSVRGATREQFF
>TRBJ2-2|14|TRBV7-2
CASSLVGFTGELFF
>TRBJ2-3|15|TRBV20-1
CSARDRVSSTDTQYF
>TRBJ2-7|14|TRBV13
CASSFKTGADEQYF
>NA|13|TRBV9
CASRASGVNEQFF